This T cell receptor (beta chain) was profiled in a study of cytomegalovirus exposure and HLA in healthy donors. The study ran its PCR with 60 Vbeta and 13 Jbeta primers. Produced via immunoSEQ multiplex PCR; TCRdb's table is partial and in-frame only. The table lists about 130,000 clones, about 81% of them singletons. The V gene's germline CDR1 is SGHKS and CDR2 YYEKEE (reference sequence). The CDR3 is 14 residues long. V was shortened by 0 bases and J by 2 bases, with 7 bases between the two germline ends. This clone was picked up a small number of times. The antigen remains undetermined. Study findings and constraints: In an earlier analysis, most TCR beta V segments were productive about 87% or about 30% of the time.

This receptor was identified in a woman aged 25 to 39 in good health and CMV-seronegative. Input material: PBMCs. This rearrangement joins TRBV5-5 to TRBJ2-3, with D maybe TRBD2 (5 bases). CDR3 sequence reads: CASSLDGVTDTQYF. The CDR3 DNA is TGTGCCAGCAGCTTGGACGGGGTCACAGATACGCAGTATTTT. The full variable domain, completed using reference TRBV5-5 and TRBJ2-3, is DAGVTQSPTHLIKTRGQQVTLRCSPISGHKSVSWYQQVLGQGPQFIFQYYEKEERGRGNFPDRFSARQFPNYSSELNVNALLLGDSALYLCASSLDGVTDTQYFGPGTRLTVL.